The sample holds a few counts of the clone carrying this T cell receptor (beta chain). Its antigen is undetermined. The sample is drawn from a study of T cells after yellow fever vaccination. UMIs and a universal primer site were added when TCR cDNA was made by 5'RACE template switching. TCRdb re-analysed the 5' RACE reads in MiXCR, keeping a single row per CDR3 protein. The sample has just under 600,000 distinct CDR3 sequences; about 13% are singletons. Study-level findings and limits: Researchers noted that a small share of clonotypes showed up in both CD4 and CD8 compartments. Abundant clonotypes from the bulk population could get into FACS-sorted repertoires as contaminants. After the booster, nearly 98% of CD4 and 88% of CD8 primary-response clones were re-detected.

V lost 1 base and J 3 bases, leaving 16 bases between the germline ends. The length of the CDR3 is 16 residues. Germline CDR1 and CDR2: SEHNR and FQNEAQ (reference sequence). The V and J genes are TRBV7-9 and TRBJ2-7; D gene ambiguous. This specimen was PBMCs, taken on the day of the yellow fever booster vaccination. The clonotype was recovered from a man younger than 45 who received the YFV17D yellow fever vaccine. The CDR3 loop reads CASSLGVGTVVYEQYF. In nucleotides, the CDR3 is TGTGCCAGCAGCTTAGGGGTCGGAACTGTCGTCTACGAGCAGTACTTC.